Listed below are T cell receptor beta chains from one sample, sequenced in a study of T cell repertoires in cytomegalovirus infection. MiXCR, applied by TCRdb to the reads, yields one record per CDR3 protein. The sample lists fewer than 550,000 distinct CDR3 sequences, less than 30% occurring once. Sequencing used PBMCs. Every receptor here comes from a human donor in good health (CMV status not recorded). Some clones in this sample may be carry-over from other donors' samples. Each CDR3 is given with its conserved first and last residue. Each record gives: D gene, V gene, J gene, clone size, CDR3 DNA, CDR3 protein. D genes are given only for firm matches. Clone size is not always given. Where it is, it says once, few, many or a class for expanded clones.

d_gene: TRBD2; v_gene: TRBV6-5; j_gene: TRBJ2-1; abundance: NA; CDR3nt: TGTGCCAGCAGTTACCAACCGGGACTAGCGGGAGTTGAGCAGTTCTTC; CDR3aa: CASSYQPGLAGVEQFF
d_gene: NA; v_gene: TRBV12-5; j_gene: TRBJ2-2; abundance: NA; CDR3nt: TGTGCTAGTGCGGGGGGCGAGGGGAACACCGGGGAGCTGTTTTTT; CDR3aa: CASAGGEGNTGELFF
d_gene: TRBD1; v_gene: TRBV7-9; j_gene: TRBJ1-2; abundance: NA; CDR3nt: TGTGCCAGCAGCTACCGGGACAGGGACTATGGCTACACCTTC; CDR3aa: CASSYRDRDYGYTF
d_gene: TRBD2; v_gene: TRBV6-2/TRBV6-3; j_gene: TRBJ2-4; abundance: few; CDR3nt: TGTGCCAGCAGTTTAGGACTAGCGGTACTAGCCAAAAACATTCAGTACTTC; CDR3aa: CASSLGLAVLAKNIQYF
d_gene: TRBD2; v_gene: TRBV15; j_gene: TRBJ2-3; abundance: NA; CDR3nt: TGTGCCACCAGCAGTGACGGACTAGCGGGACTCACAGATACGCAGTATTTT; CDR3aa: CATSSDGLAGLTDTQYF
d_gene: NA; v_gene: TRBV10-3; j_gene: TRBJ1-5; abundance: NA; CDR3nt: TGTGCCATCAGTGACCCCGGGGCAGGGGTCAGCAATCAGCCCCAGCATTTT; CDR3aa: CAISDPGAGVSNQPQHF
d_gene: NA; v_gene: TRBV5-1; j_gene: TRBJ2-1; abundance: NA; CDR3nt: TGCGCCAGCAGCTCGGGACCACCTTCCTACAATGAGCAGTTCTTC; CDR3aa: CASSSGPPSYNEQFF
d_gene: NA; v_gene: TRBV19; j_gene: TRBJ2-5; abundance: NA; CDR3nt: TGTGCCAGTTGTTCCAGCGGAGAGACCCAGTACTTC; CDR3aa: CASCSSGETQYF
d_gene: TRBD2; v_gene: TRBV6-2/TRBV6-3; j_gene: TRBJ2-3; abundance: few; CDR3nt: TGTGCCAGCAGTTACGGTAGCGGGAGTGGAGATACGCAGTATTTT; CDR3aa: CASSYGSGSGDTQYF
d_gene: NA; v_gene: TRBV4-3; j_gene: TRBJ1-1; abundance: NA; CDR3nt: TGCGCCAGCAGCCAAGGACAGTACACTGAAGCTTTCTTT; CDR3aa: CASSQGQYTEAFF
d_gene: TRBD1; v_gene: TRBV19; j_gene: TRBJ1-2; abundance: few; CDR3nt: TGTGCCAGTAGTATGGGGGACAGGGGTTCTGGCTACACCTTC; CDR3aa: CASSMGDRGSGYTF
d_gene: TRBD2; v_gene: TRBV19; j_gene: TRBJ2-1; abundance: few; CDR3nt: TGTGCCAGTAGTAAGTCTAGCGGGAGTAGGGAGCAGTTCTTC; CDR3aa: CASSKSSGSREQFF
d_gene: TRBD1; v_gene: TRBV7-8; j_gene: TRBJ2-5; abundance: NA; CDR3nt: TGTGCCAGCAGCCGAACAGGGGGAAGGCAAGAGACCCAGTACTTC; CDR3aa: CASSRTGGRQETQYF
d_gene: NA; v_gene: TRBV4-2; j_gene: TRBJ2-3; abundance: few; CDR3nt: TGTGCCAGCAGCCAAGAGGGCAACTACTACACAGATACGCAGTATTTT; CDR3aa: CASSQEGNYYTDTQYF
d_gene: NA; v_gene: TRBV19; j_gene: TRBJ1-5; abundance: NA; CDR3nt: TGTGCCAGTAGTATCGTCACTTCGGGAAATCAGCCCCAGCATTTT; CDR3aa: CASSIVTSGNQPQHF
d_gene: NA; v_gene: TRBV6-2/TRBV6-3; j_gene: TRBJ2-7; abundance: few; CDR3nt: TGTGCCAGCAGTTACTCGACGCCTCCTACGTTGGAGCAGTACTTC; CDR3aa: CASSYSTPPTLEQYF
d_gene: TRBD2; v_gene: TRBV6-2/TRBV6-3; j_gene: TRBJ2-3; abundance: many; CDR3nt: TGTGCCAGCAGTTCTAGCGGGAGCGCGATGGGAGATACGCAGTATTTT; CDR3aa: CASSSSGSAMGDTQYF
d_gene: NA; v_gene: TRBV6-6; j_gene: TRBJ2-7; abundance: NA; CDR3nt: TGTGCCACATACAGGGGAGGCTCCTACGAGCAGTACTTC; CDR3aa: CATYRGGSYEQYF
d_gene: NA; v_gene: TRBV6-6; j_gene: TRBJ2-3; abundance: NA; CDR3nt: TGTGCCAGCACCTACGGTCTTGGCGAAAGCACAGATACGCAGTATTTT; CDR3aa: CASTYGLGESTDTQYF
d_gene: NA; v_gene: TRBV9; j_gene: TRBJ2-6; abundance: NA; CDR3nt: TGTGCCAGCAGCGTAGGGCAAAGGGAATCTGGGGCCAACGTCCTGACTTTC; CDR3aa: CASSVGQRESGANVLTF
d_gene: TRBD2; v_gene: TRBV29-1; j_gene: TRBJ2-1; abundance: few; CDR3nt: TGCAGCGTTGCGAGAGCGGGACTTAAGAATGAGCAGTTCTTC; CDR3aa: CSVARAGLKNEQFF
d_gene: TRBD2; v_gene: TRBV20-1; j_gene: TRBJ2-1; abundance: NA; CDR3nt: TGCAGTGCTAGAGTACCGGGACTAGCGGTTTACAATGAGCAGTTCTTC; CDR3aa: CSARVPGLAVYNEQFF
d_gene: NA; v_gene: TRBV19; j_gene: TRBJ1-3; abundance: many; CDR3nt: TGTGCCAGTAGTCCCCAAGGACGCTCTGGAAACACCATATATTTT; CDR3aa: CASSPQGRSGNTIYF
d_gene: NA; v_gene: TRBV28; j_gene: TRBJ1-5; abundance: NA; CDR3nt: TGTGCCAGCAGTCCCACCTATCTCGTTGGCAATCAGCCCCAGCATTTT; CDR3aa: CASSPTYLVGNQPQHF
d_gene: NA; v_gene: TRBV19; j_gene: TRBJ2-3; abundance: NA; CDR3nt: TGTGCCAGTAGTATCCCCAAAGGCTTCAGGGATACGCAGTATTTT; CDR3aa: CASSIPKGFRDTQYF
d_gene: TRBD2; v_gene: TRBV20-1; j_gene: TRBJ2-1; abundance: many; CDR3nt: TGCAGTGCTAGGCGAGGCGGGAGGCAAAACAATGAGCAGTTCTTC; CDR3aa: CSARRGGRQNNEQFF
d_gene: TRBD1; v_gene: TRBV11-2; j_gene: TRBJ2-1; abundance: NA; CDR3nt: TGTGCCAGCAGTTCCTCTTACAGGGGTCGTGGAGATGAGCAGTTCTTC; CDR3aa: CASSSSYRGRGDEQFF
d_gene: NA; v_gene: TRBV15; j_gene: TRBJ2-7; abundance: NA; CDR3nt: TGTGCCACCAGCAGAGGACGGGATTACGAGCAGTACTTC; CDR3aa: CATSRGRDYEQYF
d_gene: TRBD1; v_gene: TRBV18; j_gene: TRBJ1-5; abundance: few; CDR3nt: TGTGCCAGCTCGTCCGGGACAGGGTCAATCAGCCCCCAGCATTTT; CDR3aa: CASSSGTGSISPQHF
d_gene: NA; v_gene: TRBV6-6; j_gene: TRBJ2-1; abundance: NA; CDR3nt: TGTGCCAGCAGGTTGAGTTTTAGCGGCTACAATGAGCAGTTCTTC; CDR3aa: CASRLSFSGYNEQFF
d_gene: TRBD1; v_gene: TRBV27; j_gene: TRBJ1-1; abundance: few; CDR3nt: TGTGCCAGCAGTTTGTCCGGGACAGGGTCCTATGAAGCTTTCTTT; CDR3aa: CASSLSGTGSYEAFF
d_gene: NA; v_gene: TRBV4-3; j_gene: TRBJ1-1; abundance: NA; CDR3nt: TGCGCCAGCAGCCAAGGGGTTGAAGCTTTCTTT; CDR3aa: CASSQGVEAFF
d_gene: TRBD2; v_gene: TRBV11-3; j_gene: TRBJ2-1; abundance: many; CDR3nt: TGTGCCAGCAGCCCAAGACTAGCTCTCAATGAGCAGTTCTTC; CDR3aa: CASSPRLALNEQFF
d_gene: TRBD1; v_gene: TRBV6-2/TRBV6-3; j_gene: TRBJ1-5; abundance: NA; CDR3nt: TGTGCCAGCAGTTACGAGGCAGGGACAGGTAATCAGCCCCAGCATTTT; CDR3aa: CASSYEAGTGNQPQHF
d_gene: TRBD1; v_gene: TRBV12-5; j_gene: TRBJ1-6; abundance: NA; CDR3nt: TGTGCTAGTGGTTTGGGACAGGGGGCTATTTCACCCCTCCACTTT; CDR3aa: CASGLGQGAISPLHF
d_gene: TRBD1; v_gene: TRBV7-6; j_gene: TRBJ1-2; abundance: few; CDR3nt: TGTGCCAGCAGCGGCGCTCCCCGGGACAGGGGTCAGGGGGGCTACACCTTC; CDR3aa: CASSGAPRDRGQGGYTF
d_gene: NA; v_gene: TRBV7-9; j_gene: TRBJ2-5; abundance: many; CDR3nt: TGTGCCAGCAGCTTATCTTCGCGAGGATCGGGAGAGACCCAGTACTTC; CDR3aa: CASSLSSRGSGETQYF
d_gene: NA; v_gene: TRBV7-2; j_gene: TRBJ2-2; abundance: few; CDR3nt: TGTGCCAGCAGCCTGTCTCCCGCCGGGGAGCTGTTTTTT; CDR3aa: CASSLSPAGELFF
d_gene: NA; v_gene: TRBV18; j_gene: TRBJ2-5; abundance: NA; CDR3nt: TGTGCCAGCTCACCGAACAGCGCGGTAGGGGAGACCCAGTACTTC; CDR3aa: CASSPNSAVGETQYF
d_gene: TRBD2; v_gene: TRBV28; j_gene: TRBJ2-7; abundance: NA; CDR3nt: TGTGCCAGCAGTTTAAGGAGCGGGAGAAGGTACGAGCAGTACTTC; CDR3aa: CASSLRSGRRYEQYF
d_gene: NA; v_gene: TRBV27; j_gene: TRBJ1-1; abundance: many; CDR3nt: TGTGCCAGCAGCCGGGTCGGGGACACTGAAGCTTTCTTT; CDR3aa: CASSRVGDTEAFF
d_gene: NA; v_gene: TRBV29-1; j_gene: TRBJ1-2; abundance: NA; CDR3nt: TGCAGCGTTGAAGATCGCATTGAGGATTACTACTATGGCTACACCTTC; CDR3aa: CSVEDRIEDYYYGYTF
d_gene: NA; v_gene: TRBV11-2; j_gene: TRBJ2-2; abundance: NA; CDR3nt: TGTGCCAGCAGTACTATTATAGAGGGCGGGGAGCTGTTTTTT; CDR3aa: CASSTIIEGGELFF
d_gene: NA; v_gene: TRBV30; j_gene: TRBJ1-4; abundance: NA; CDR3nt: TGTGCCGCCGGACAGTCTTTTAATGAAAAACTGTTTTTT; CDR3aa: CAAGQSFNEKLFF
d_gene: NA; v_gene: TRBV20-1; j_gene: TRBJ2-1; abundance: NA; CDR3nt: TGCAGTGCCCGAGGGGTCGGGACCAATGAGCAGTTCTTC; CDR3aa: CSARGVGTNEQFF
d_gene: TRBD2; v_gene: TRBV30; j_gene: TRBJ2-3; abundance: few; CDR3nt: TGTGCCTGGAGCCTAAGCGGGAGTCAGACAGATACGCAGTATTTT; CDR3aa: CAWSLSGSQTDTQYF
d_gene: NA; v_gene: TRBV12-3/TRBV12-4; j_gene: TRBJ2-1; abundance: many; CDR3nt: TGTGCCAGCAGTTTATTTGCGGGAAGCTCCTACAATGAGCAGTTCTTC; CDR3aa: CASSLFAGSSYNEQFF
d_gene: TRBD1; v_gene: TRBV7-2; j_gene: TRBJ1-2; abundance: NA; CDR3nt: TGTGCCAGCAGCTCGAGGACAGGGGGCTTCTACTATGGCTACACCTTC; CDR3aa: CASSSRTGGFYYGYTF
d_gene: TRBD2; v_gene: TRBV5-4; j_gene: TRBJ2-1; abundance: few; CDR3nt: TGTGCCAGCAGCGGCACGGGACTAGGTCATGGTGAGCAGTTCTTC; CDR3aa: CASSGTGLGHGEQFF
d_gene: TRBD1; v_gene: TRBV12-3/TRBV12-4; j_gene: TRBJ2-1; abundance: few; CDR3nt: TGTGCCAGCAGTCACCAGGGGGCTGGTGAGCAGTTCTTC; CDR3aa: CASSHQGAGEQFF
d_gene: NA; v_gene: TRBV7-2; j_gene: TRBJ2-1; abundance: many; CDR3nt: TGTGCCAGCAGCTTGGGTGGACCGCGATCCTACAATGAGCAGTTCTTC; CDR3aa: CASSLGGPRSYNEQFF
d_gene: NA; v_gene: TRBV7-2; j_gene: TRBJ1-5; abundance: many; CDR3nt: TGTGCCAGCAGCTCGCCACGGGGAACGCAGGCGGGTCATCAGCCCCAGCATTTT; CDR3aa: CASSSPRGTQAGHQPQHF
d_gene: NA; v_gene: TRBV24-1; j_gene: TRBJ2-1; abundance: NA; CDR3nt: TGTGCCACCAGTGATTTCGCCCCGAGCTCCTACAATGAGCAGTTCTTC; CDR3aa: CATSDFAPSSYNEQFF